This is a list of T cell receptor beta chains from one sample in a study of cytomegalovirus exposure and HLA in healthy donors. Generated by immunoSEQ multiplex PCR, the TCRdb table keeps only in-frame clones and is missing some. The repertoire consists of some 130,000 clones, with nearly 90% occurring once and the leading ten covering 0.95% to 1.5%. Sequencing was carried out using PBMCs. The origin of the receptors is a woman younger than 30 in good health and CMV-seronegative. Both conserved end residues are part of each CDR3. Fields, in order: J gene, V gene, clone size, D gene, CDR3 DNA, CDR3 protein. The D gene is left open where the match is weak. A row's size may be missing; if present it is once, few, many or a size class.

j_gene: TRBJ1-6
v_gene: TRBV5-1
abundance: NA
d_gene: NA
CDR3nt: TGCGCCAGCAGCTTGGAATTGCGGGAGAATTCACCCCTCCACTTT
CDR3aa: CASSLELRENSPLHF

j_gene: TRBJ2-2
v_gene: TRBV5-1
abundance: NA
d_gene: NA
CDR3nt: TGCGCCAGCAGCTTGGCCGGGACACAGAACACCGGGGAGCTGTTTTTT
CDR3aa: CASSLAGTQNTGELFF

j_gene: TRBJ1-3
v_gene: TRBV5-1
abundance: NA
d_gene: TRBD1
CDR3nt: TGCGCCAGCAGCTGGGGGCAGGGGGCGTATGGAAACACCATATATTTT
CDR3aa: CASSWGQGAYGNTIYF

j_gene: TRBJ2-1
v_gene: TRBV9
abundance: NA
d_gene: NA
CDR3nt: TGTGCCAGCAGCCCATTTTCCTCCTACAATGAGCAGTTCTTC
CDR3aa: CASSPFSSYNEQFF

j_gene: TRBJ1-5
v_gene: TRBV6-1
abundance: NA
d_gene: TRBD1
CDR3nt: TGTGCCAGCAGTGTTCGGAGTAGACAGGGATATAATCAGCCCCAGCATTTT
CDR3aa: CASSVRSRQGYNQPQHF

j_gene: TRBJ1-6
v_gene: TRBV21-1
abundance: once
d_gene: NA
CDR3nt: TGTGCCAGCAGCAAAATTGGCGTTGGGAGTTCACCCCTCCACTTT
CDR3aa: CASSKIGVGSSPLHF

j_gene: TRBJ2-3
v_gene: TRBV2
abundance: NA
d_gene: NA
CDR3nt: TGTGCCAGCAGTGACCAGTACGCAGATACGCAGTATTTT
CDR3aa: CASSDQYADTQYF

j_gene: TRBJ2-3
v_gene: TRBV11-1
abundance: once
d_gene: NA
CDR3nt: TGTGCCAGCAGCTTAGCGCTAATAGGGGGTGATACGCAGTATTTT
CDR3aa: CASSLALIGGDTQYF

j_gene: TRBJ2-7
v_gene: TRBV4-1
abundance: NA
d_gene: NA
CDR3nt: TGCGCCAGCAGCCAAGGGTGGCGGGTCCTCAGCGAGCAGTACTTC
CDR3aa: CASSQGWRVLSEQYF

j_gene: TRBJ2-7
v_gene: TRBV5-1
abundance: NA
d_gene: TRBD2
CDR3nt: TGCGCCAGCAGCTTGGGCCCCAGCGGGGGAAACTACGAGCAGTACTTC
CDR3aa: CASSLGPSGGNYEQYF

j_gene: TRBJ2-3
v_gene: TRBV5-6
abundance: NA
d_gene: NA
CDR3nt: TGTGCCAGCAGCTCACACACAGATACGCAGTATTTT
CDR3aa: CASSSHTDTQYF

j_gene: TRBJ2-3
v_gene: TRBV7-3
abundance: NA
d_gene: TRBD2
CDR3nt: TGTGCCAGCAGCTTATCGCCGGGGGAGGGGACAGATACGCAGTATTTT
CDR3aa: CASSLSPGEGTDTQYF

j_gene: TRBJ1-1
v_gene: TRBV5-8
abundance: NA
d_gene: NA
CDR3nt: TGTGCCAGCAGTCGGCGGACATTCAACACTGAAGCTTTCTTT
CDR3aa: CASSRRTFNTEAFF

j_gene: TRBJ2-2
v_gene: TRBV6-5
abundance: NA
d_gene: NA
CDR3nt: TGTGCCAGCAGTTACACAAACACCGGGGAGCTGTTTTTT
CDR3aa: CASSYTNTGELFF

j_gene: TRBJ1-2
v_gene: TRBV5-6
abundance: NA
d_gene: TRBD1
CDR3nt: TGTGCCAGCAGCTTTGGACAGGCCGGGGACTATGGCTACACCTTC
CDR3aa: CASSFGQAGDYGYTF

j_gene: TRBJ2-7
v_gene: TRBV13
abundance: once
d_gene: NA
CDR3nt: TGTGCCAGCAGCTTCAGGTACGAGCAGTACTTC
CDR3aa: CASSFRYEQYF

j_gene: TRBJ1-3
v_gene: TRBV19
abundance: once
d_gene: NA
CDR3nt: TGTGCCAGTAGTACTGAGAACTCTGGAAACACCATATATTTT
CDR3aa: CASSTENSGNTIYF

j_gene: TRBJ2-7
v_gene: TRBV6-5
abundance: NA
d_gene: NA
CDR3nt: TGTGCCAGCAGTTACAGCCAGGGGACCTACGAGCAGTACTTC
CDR3aa: CASSYSQGTYEQYF

j_gene: TRBJ2-7
v_gene: TRBV6-1
abundance: NA
d_gene: NA
CDR3nt: TGTGCCAGCAGTGAAGGCGGAATCTCCTACGAGCAGTACTTC
CDR3aa: CASSEGGISYEQYF

j_gene: TRBJ2-5
v_gene: TRBV5-6
abundance: NA
d_gene: NA
CDR3nt: TGTGCCAGCAGCTTGGGGGCTAGCGCGGAGACCCAGTACTTC
CDR3aa: CASSLGASAETQYF

j_gene: TRBJ1-1
v_gene: TRBV5-1
abundance: NA
d_gene: NA
CDR3nt: TGCGCCAGCAGGGCCCGTTTAGATGGGCGGAACACTGAAGCTTTCTTT
CDR3aa: CASRARLDGRNTEAFF

j_gene: TRBJ2-7
v_gene: TRBV27
abundance: NA
d_gene: NA
CDR3nt: TGTGCCAGCAGTCGTCTCCGCCCGCAAGGGGGAAGCTACGAGCAGTACTTC
CDR3aa: CASSRLRPQGGSYEQYF

j_gene: TRBJ2-7
v_gene: TRBV6-1
abundance: NA
d_gene: TRBD2
CDR3nt: TGTGCCACCCGACTAGCGGGCATACCGGCCTACGAGCAGTACTTC
CDR3aa: CATRLAGIPAYEQYF

j_gene: TRBJ2-3
v_gene: TRBV7-2
abundance: NA
d_gene: TRBD2
CDR3nt: TGTGCCAGCAGCCCGGGGGGGATAGGCACAGATACGCAGTATTTT
CDR3aa: CASSPGGIGTDTQYF

j_gene: TRBJ1-1
v_gene: TRBV6-5
abundance: few
d_gene: NA
CDR3nt: TGTGCCAGCAGTTACTCGACAGCTATGAACACTGAAGCTTTCTTT
CDR3aa: CASSYSTAMNTEAFF

j_gene: TRBJ1-2
v_gene: TRBV2
abundance: NA
d_gene: NA
CDR3nt: TGTGCCAGTGAAGGGGATTGGTATGGCTACACCTTC
CDR3aa: CASEGDWYGYTF

j_gene: TRBJ1-4
v_gene: TRBV2
abundance: NA
d_gene: TRBD1
CDR3nt: TGTGCCAGCAGACCTAGGACAGGGGAGGCGCAAAAACTGTTTTTT
CDR3aa: CASRPRTGEAQKLFF

j_gene: TRBJ2-7
v_gene: TRBV27
abundance: few
d_gene: NA
CDR3nt: TGTGCCAGCAGCACAAACTGGCTCGAGCGAGACGAGCAGTACTTC
CDR3aa: CASSTNWLERDEQYF

j_gene: TRBJ2-1
v_gene: TRBV7-3
abundance: NA
d_gene: NA
CDR3nt: TGTGCCAGCAGCTTAACTTCCCCCCCAAGTGGGCCAGGGAATGAGCAGTTCTTC
CDR3aa: CASSLTSPPSGPGNEQFF

j_gene: TRBJ1-1
v_gene: TRBV19
abundance: NA
d_gene: TRBD1
CDR3nt: TGTGCCAGTAGCCGGGACAGGGGGCGCATGAACACTGAAGCTTTCTTT
CDR3aa: CASSRDRGRMNTEAFF

j_gene: TRBJ2-2
v_gene: TRBV4-1
abundance: NA
d_gene: NA
CDR3nt: TGCGCCAGCAGCCAAGAAGGTTGGCTAGGTGGCACCGGGGAGCTGTTTTTT
CDR3aa: CASSQEGWLGGTGELFF

j_gene: TRBJ2-1
v_gene: TRBV5-6
abundance: NA
d_gene: TRBD2
CDR3nt: TGTGCCAGCAGGTATAGCGGGGGACACATAGTCAATGAGCAGTTCTTC
CDR3aa: CASRYSGGHIVNEQFF

j_gene: TRBJ1-2
v_gene: TRBV7-9
abundance: NA
d_gene: NA
CDR3nt: TGTGCCAGCAGCTCAAAGAAGCGGGACGGGCATGGCTACACCTTC
CDR3aa: CASSSKKRDGHGYTF

j_gene: TRBJ2-5
v_gene: TRBV7-7
abundance: few
d_gene: NA
CDR3nt: TGTGCCAGCAGCTTAGGGGGAGGGGGCCAAGAGACCCAGTACTTC
CDR3aa: CASSLGGGGQETQYF

j_gene: TRBJ2-3
v_gene: TRBV7-9
abundance: once
d_gene: TRBD2
CDR3nt: TGTGCCAGCAGCCCCGGACTAGCGGGGGGGCCGGATACGCAGTATTTT
CDR3aa: CASSPGLAGGPDTQYF

j_gene: TRBJ1-2
v_gene: TRBV5-3
abundance: NA
d_gene: NA
CDR3nt: TGTGCCAGAAGCTTCCGTGGTCCTCTAAAATACTATGGCTACACCTTC
CDR3aa: CARSFRGPLKYYGYTF

j_gene: TRBJ2-7
v_gene: TRBV6-6
abundance: few
d_gene: NA
CDR3nt: TGTGCCAGCAATTCGGAGGTGAGGGAGCAGTACTTC
CDR3aa: CASNSEVREQYF

j_gene: TRBJ1-1
v_gene: TRBV9
abundance: NA
d_gene: NA
CDR3nt: TGTGCCAGCAGCTCCAGCGCGATGAGGAACACTGAAGCTTTCTTT
CDR3aa: CASSSSAMRNTEAFF

j_gene: TRBJ1-3
v_gene: TRBV18
abundance: NA
d_gene: NA
CDR3nt: TGTGCCAGCTCACCGCGGGGGGCGCACGGAAACACCATATATTTT
CDR3aa: CASSPRGAHGNTIYF

j_gene: TRBJ2-5
v_gene: TRBV15
abundance: NA
d_gene: TRBD1
CDR3nt: TGTGCCACCAGCAGAAAGCGGACAGGGCACGAAGAGACCCAGTACTTC
CDR3aa: CATSRKRTGHEETQYF

j_gene: TRBJ1-1
v_gene: TRBV7-9
abundance: NA
d_gene: NA
CDR3nt: TGTGCCAGCAGCCCACCCCAGGTGATGAACACTGAAGCTTTCTTT
CDR3aa: CASSPPQVMNTEAFF

j_gene: TRBJ2-2
v_gene: TRBV5-4
abundance: NA
d_gene: NA
CDR3nt: TGTGCCAGCAGCTTGGCTGCACAGACCGGGGAGCTGTTTTTT
CDR3aa: CASSLAAQTGELFF

j_gene: TRBJ2-1
v_gene: TRBV9
abundance: NA
d_gene: TRBD2
CDR3nt: TGTGCCAGCAGGGAGGCGGGGGGGCCAGTCAATGAGCAGTTCTTC
CDR3aa: CASREAGGPVNEQFF

j_gene: TRBJ1-1
v_gene: TRBV2
abundance: NA
d_gene: TRBD1
CDR3nt: TGTGCCAGCGGACACAGGGGGCCCCGCCTTGAAGCTTTCTTT
CDR3aa: CASGHRGPRLEAFF

j_gene: TRBJ2-3
v_gene: TRBV9
abundance: NA
d_gene: TRBD2
CDR3nt: TGTGCCAGCAGCGTCGGGACTAGCTTTTCAGATACGCAGTATTTT
CDR3aa: CASSVGTSFSDTQYF

j_gene: TRBJ1-2
v_gene: TRBV5-6
abundance: NA
d_gene: NA
CDR3nt: TGTGCCAGCAGCTTGGCCGGTCGGGGGGCGGGCTATGGCTACACCTTC
CDR3aa: CASSLAGRGAGYGYTF